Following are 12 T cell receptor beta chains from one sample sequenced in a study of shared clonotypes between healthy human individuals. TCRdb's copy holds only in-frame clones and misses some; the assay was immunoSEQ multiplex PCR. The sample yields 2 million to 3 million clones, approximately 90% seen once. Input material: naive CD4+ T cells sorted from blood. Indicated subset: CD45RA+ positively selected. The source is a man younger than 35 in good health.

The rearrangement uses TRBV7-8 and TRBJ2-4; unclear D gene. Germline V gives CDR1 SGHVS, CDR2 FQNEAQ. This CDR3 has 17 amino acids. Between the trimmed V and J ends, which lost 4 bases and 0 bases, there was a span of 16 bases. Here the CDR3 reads CASSSEDKALAKNIQYF. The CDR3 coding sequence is TGTGCCAGCAGCTCGGAAGACAAAGCACTAGCCAAAAACATTCAGTACTTC.

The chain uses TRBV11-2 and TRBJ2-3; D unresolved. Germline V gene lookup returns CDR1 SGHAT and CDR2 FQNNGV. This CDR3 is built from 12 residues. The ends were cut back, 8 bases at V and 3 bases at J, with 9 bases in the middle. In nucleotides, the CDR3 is TGTGCCAGCCGTCCACCAACAGATACGCAGTATTTT. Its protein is CASRPPTDTQYF.

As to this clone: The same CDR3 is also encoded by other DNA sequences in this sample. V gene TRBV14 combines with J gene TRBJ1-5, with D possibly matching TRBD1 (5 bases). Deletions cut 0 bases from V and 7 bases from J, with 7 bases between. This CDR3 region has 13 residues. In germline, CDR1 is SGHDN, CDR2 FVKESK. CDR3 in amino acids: CASSQDWGQPQHF. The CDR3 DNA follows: TGTGCCAGCAGCCAAGATTGGGGGCAGCCCCAGCATTTT.

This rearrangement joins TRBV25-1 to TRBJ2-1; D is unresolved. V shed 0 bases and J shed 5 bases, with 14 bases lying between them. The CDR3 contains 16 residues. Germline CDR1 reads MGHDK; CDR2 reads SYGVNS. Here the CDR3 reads CASSEYGKSVNNEQFF. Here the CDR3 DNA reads TGTGCCAGCAGTGAATATGGGAAGAGCGTTAACAATGAGCAGTTCTTC.

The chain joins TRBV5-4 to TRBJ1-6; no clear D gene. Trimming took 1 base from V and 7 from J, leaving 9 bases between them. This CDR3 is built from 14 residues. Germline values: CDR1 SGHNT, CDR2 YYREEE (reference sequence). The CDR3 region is CASSLPGPNSPLHF. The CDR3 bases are TGTGCCAGCAGCTTGCCAGGACCCAATTCACCCCTCCACTTT.

The chain's CDR3 is CASSELAGIGSEQYF. The CDR3 DNA reads TGTGCCAGCAGCGAGTTAGCGGGAATTGGGTCCGAGCAGTACTTC. The chain couples TRBV14 to TRBJ2-7; 8 positions match TRBD2. The V gene end was trimmed by 5 bases and the J gene end by 6 bases; junction bases not matched to a gene: 12. In germline, CDR1 is SGHDN, CDR2 FVKESK. The CDR3 runs to 15 residues.

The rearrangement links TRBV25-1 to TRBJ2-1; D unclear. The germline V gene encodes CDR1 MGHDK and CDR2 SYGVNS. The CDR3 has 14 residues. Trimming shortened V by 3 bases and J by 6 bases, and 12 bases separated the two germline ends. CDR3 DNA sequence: TGTGCCAGCAGTGATCCATCTGTGGGCAATGAGCAGTTCTTC. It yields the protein CASSDPSVGNEQFF.

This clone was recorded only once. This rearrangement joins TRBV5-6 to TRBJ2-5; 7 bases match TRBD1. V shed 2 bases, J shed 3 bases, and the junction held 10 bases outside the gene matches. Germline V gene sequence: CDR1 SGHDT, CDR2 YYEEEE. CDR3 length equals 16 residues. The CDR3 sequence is CASSLTVTGKKETQYF. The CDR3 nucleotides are TGTGCCAGCAGCTTAACTGTGACAGGGAAAAAAGAGACCCAGTACTTC. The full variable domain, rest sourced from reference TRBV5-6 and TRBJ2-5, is DAGVTQSPTHLIKTRGQQVTLRCSPKSGHDTVSWYQQALGQGPQFIFQYYEEEERQRGNFPDRFSGHQFPNYSSELNVNALLLGDSALYLCASSLTVTGKKETQYFGPGTRLLVL.

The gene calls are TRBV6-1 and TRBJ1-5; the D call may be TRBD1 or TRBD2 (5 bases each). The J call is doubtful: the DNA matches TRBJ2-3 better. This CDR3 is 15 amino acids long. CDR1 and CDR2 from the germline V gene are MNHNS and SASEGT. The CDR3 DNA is TGTGCCAGCAGTGGAGGAGGCAGGGCCTCTTTTTTTCAGTATTTT. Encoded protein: CASSGGGRASFFQYF.

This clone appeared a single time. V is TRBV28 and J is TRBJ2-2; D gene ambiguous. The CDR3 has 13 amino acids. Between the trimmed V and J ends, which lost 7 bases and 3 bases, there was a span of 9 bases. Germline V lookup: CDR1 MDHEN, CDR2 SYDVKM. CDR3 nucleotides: TGTGCCAGCACACGGGCGGACACCGGGGAGCTGTTTTTT. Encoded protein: CASTRADTGELFF.

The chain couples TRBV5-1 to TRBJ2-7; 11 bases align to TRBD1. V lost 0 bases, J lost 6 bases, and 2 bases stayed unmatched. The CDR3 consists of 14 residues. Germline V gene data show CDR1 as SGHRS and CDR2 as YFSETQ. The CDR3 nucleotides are TGCGCCAGCAGCTTGGAGGGGACAGGGGGCGAGCAGTACTTC. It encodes CASSLEGTGGEQYF.

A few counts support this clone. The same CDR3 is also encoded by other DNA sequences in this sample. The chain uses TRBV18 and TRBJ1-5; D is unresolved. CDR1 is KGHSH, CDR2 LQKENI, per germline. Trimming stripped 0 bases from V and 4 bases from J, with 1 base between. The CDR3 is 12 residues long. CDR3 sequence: CASSPPNQPQHF. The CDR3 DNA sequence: TGTGCCAGCTCACCACCTAATCAGCCCCAGCATTTT.